This TCR beta chain is from a study of high-grade serous ovarian cancer treatment subgroups. General study findings and limits: Different patients shared almost no repertoire; same-patient tumors shared 0.11 to 0.79. Spatial context was lost because tumors were sequenced in bulk.

The assay was immunoSEQ multiplex PCR, and TCRdb's table has in-frame clones only and misses some. The profile shows about 4,800 clones, about three quarters of them singletons. The tumor samples were collected prior to definitive surgery or chemotherapy. This clone was seen a single time. Its antigen is not identified. V was cut by 6 bases and J by 6 bases, with 16 bases left in between. The CDR3 covers 14 residues. CDR1 is MNHEY and CDR2 is SMNVEV in the germline V gene (reference sequence). What was sequenced was tumor tissue. This clonotype was obtained from a human donor with high-grade serous ovarian cancer. The rearrangement uses TRBV27 and TRBJ2-3, with no clear D. The CDR3 DNA is TGTGCCAGCAGCCCCTCCCCGATTTGGGATACGCAGTATTTT. Protein sequence: CASSPSPIWDTQYF.